Sequencing of this TCR beta chain was carried out in a study of identical twins. CDR1 is SGHTA, CDR2 FQGNSA, per germline. V gave up 6 bases and J gave up 6 bases, with 13 bases separating them. The CDR3 length is 13 residues. TCRdb used MiXCR to reprocess the 5' RACE reads, holding one entry per CDR3 protein. There are about 450,000 distinct CDR3 sequences in the sample; approximately 17% occur only once, and more than 10% lies in the top ten. As concerns this clonotype: Its antigen is not known.

Study-wide results and limits: Clonotypes of the beta chain that were abundant in cord blood carried fewer insertions (memory repertoires showed none).

The chain has TRBV7-2 and TRBJ2-3; tentatively, D is TRBD1 (6 bases). This TCR was recovered from a man aged 45-65 years in good health. The source material was naive T cells sorted from blood. DNA of the CDR3: TGTGCCAGCAGACGCCGGGACACCGATACGCAGTATTTT. This codes for CASRRRDTDTQYF. Full variable domain (missing parts from reference TRBV7-2 and TRBJ2-3): GAGVSQSPSNKVTEKGKDVELRCDPISGHTALYWYRQSLGQGLEFLIYFQGNSAPDKSGLPSDRFSAERTGGSVSTLTIQRTQQEDSAVYLCASRRRDTDTQYFGPGTRLTVL.